The 22 T cell receptor beta chains reported below all come from one sample, sequenced in a study of cytomegalovirus exposure and HLA in healthy donors. PCR primers comprised 60 Vbeta and 13 Jbeta primers. Only in-frame clones appear in the TCRdb table, and some are missing; sequencing was by immunoSEQ multiplex PCR. The data contain around 150,000 clones, around 72% of them singletons. Input material: PBMCs. These receptors were obtained from a man aged 40-49 years in good health and CMV-seropositive.

In this sample, this clone turned up a few times. The chain combines TRBV5-1 with TRBJ2-7; D may be TRBD1 (6 bases). V gave up 5 bases and J gave up 2 bases, with 11 bases separating them. CDR3 length equals 13 residues. Germline-derived CDR1 and CDR2 are SGHRS and YFSETQ. CDR3 loop: CASRGRGTYEQYF. The CDR3 DNA follows: TGCGCCAGCAGAGGCAGGGGAACCTACGAGCAGTACTTC.

The V and J genes are TRBV9 and TRBJ2-7, with D perhaps TRBD1 (7 bases). The CDR3 has 14 amino acids. Germline V CDR1 and CDR2: SGDLS, YYNGEE. Trimming took 3 bases from V and 3 from J, leaving 13 bases between them. The CDR3 is CASSAGGTDYEQYF. The CDR3, as DNA: TGTGCCAGCAGCGCCGGAGGGACAGACTACGAGCAGTACTTC.

The chain links TRBV7-2 to TRBJ2-1, with 7 bases lining up with TRBD1. J lost 11 bases, V lost 0 bases, and 4 bases had no gene match. The germline V gene encodes CDR1 SGHTA and CDR2 FQGNSA. The length of the CDR3 is 13 residues. The DNA of the CDR3 is TGTGCCAGCAGCTTAGCCCCGGGACAGAAGCAGTTCTTC. It encodes CASSLAPGQKQFF.

The chain uses TRBV2 and TRBJ1-1; a possible D gene is TRBD1 (6 bases). CDR3 size: 12 residues. The germline V gene has CDR1 SNHLY and CDR2 FYNNEI. Trimming left V 7 bases short and J 8 bases short, with 14 bases between. CDR3 DNA sequence: TGTGCCAGCACAGAAGAGGACAGAGAAGCTTTCTTT. Residues: CASTEEDREAFF.

The chain uses TRBV6-1 and TRBJ2-3; 8 bases match TRBD1. Germline V gives CDR1 MNHNS, CDR2 SASEGT. With V trimmed by 10 bases and J by 1 base, 7 bases remained unmatched. The CDR3 runs 14 residues. CDR3 DNA sequence: TGTGCCACCCATCTGGACAGGGGCACAGATACGCAGTATTTT. Protein sequence: CATHLDRGTDTQYF.

The J gene is TRBJ2-7, the V gene TRBV19, with D possibly being TRBD2 (5 bases). Per the germline V gene, CDR1 is LNHDA and CDR2 is SQIVND (reference sequence). The CDR3 has 12 residues. The V end lost 3 bases, the J end lost 7 bases, and 10 bases lay between the germline ends. The CDR3 spells CASSIGREEQYF. CDR3 coding DNA: TGTGCCAGTAGTATTGGAAGGGAGGAGCAGTACTTC.

The J gene is TRBJ1-1, the V gene TRBV6-5; D is possibly TRBD1 (6 bases). Trimming took 7 bases from V and 4 from J, leaving 16 bases between them. CDR3 length equals 14 residues. Germline V CDR1 and CDR2: MNHEY, SVGAGI. The CDR3 DNA sequence: TGTGCCAGCACCTTACAGGGCGGGGGCACTGAAGCTTTCTTT. Encoded protein: CASTLQGGGTEAFF.

This sequence joins TRBV7-9 and TRBJ2-1; TRBD2 might be the D (7 bases). There are 14 residues in the CDR3. V lost 8 bases and J 8 bases, leaving 19 bases between the germline ends. CDR1 and CDR2 (germline): SEHNR, FQNEAQ (reference sequence). The CDR3 is CASSSRGAADEQFF. CDR3 in DNA: TGTGCCAGCTCCTCACGGGGGGCCGCAGATGAGCAGTTCTTC.

The chain employs TRBV13 and TRBJ2-1; D is undetermined. CDR3 size: 12 residues. Germline V CDR1 and CDR2: PRHDT, FYEKMQ (reference sequence). Trimming left V 6 bases short and J 8 bases short, with 11 bases between. The CDR3 sequence is CASRGPRDEQFF. DNA for the CDR3: TGTGCCAGCAGGGGTCCTCGGGATGAGCAGTTCTTC.

The rearrangement joins TRBV6-1 to TRBJ1-5, with unresolved D. The CDR3 covers 12 residues. Germline V gene sequence: CDR1 MNHNS, CDR2 SASEGT. The V and J ends lost 6 bases and 0 bases respectively, with 3 bases between them. CDR3 bases: TGTGCCAGCAGGTATAGCAATCAGCCCCAGCATTTT. It translates to CASRYSNQPQHF.

The chain is built from TRBV4-3 and TRBJ2-1, with 9 bases matching TRBD2. Germline V CDR1 and CDR2: LGHNA, YSLEER. This CDR3 contains 14 residues. V shed 3 bases and J 6 bases; nucleotides not matched to a gene: 3. This chain's CDR3 is CASSQRLAANEQFF. The CDR3 DNA is TGCGCCAGCAGCCAGAGACTAGCGGCCAATGAGCAGTTCTTC.

The V gene is TRBV5-4, the J gene TRBJ2-2; TRBD2 matches 8 bases. The germline V gene has CDR1 SGHNT and CDR2 YYREEE (reference sequence). This CDR3 has 15 residues. With 3 bases clipped from V and 10 bases from J, the junction kept 11 bases outside the gene matches. CDR3 sequence reads: CASSSGGTVHEELFF. In nucleotides, the CDR3 is TGTGCCAGCAGCTCGGGGGGGACGGTGCATGAGGAGCTGTTTTTT.

CDR3 in DNA: TGTGCCAGCAGCTTAGTGAGCGGGGTCTTCTCTGGGGCCAACGTCCTGACTTTC. Protein product: CASSLVSGVFSGANVLTF. The chain combines TRBV7-2 with TRBJ2-6; 7 positions match TRBD2. This CDR3 spans 18 amino acids. Germline V gene sequence: CDR1 SGHTA, CDR2 FQGNSA. The ends lost 1 base at V and 0 bases at J; junction bases unmatched: 6.

The CDR3 bases are TGTGCCAGCACGGTTAAAGGAGGGTCCTACGAGCAGTACTTC. Amino acid sequence: CASTVKGGSYEQYF. The chain uses TRBV2 and TRBJ2-7; possibly TRBD2 for D (6 bases). CDR1 SNHLY and CDR2 FYNNEI come from the germline V gene. V was cut by 7 bases and J by 1 base, with 14 bases left in between. The CDR3 sequence is 14 residues long.

The chain combines TRBV29-1 with TRBJ1-1; no reliable D call. V was pared by 5 bases and J by 0 bases, with 4 bases between. The CDR3 runs 11 residues. In germline, CDR1 is SQVTM, CDR2 ANQGSEA. CDR3 sequence reads: CSVRVNTEAFF. The DNA for the CDR3 is TGCAGCGTTCGGGTGAACACTGAAGCTTTCTTT.

The rearrangement joins TRBV5-1 to TRBJ2-1; 8 positions agree with TRBD2. The CDR3 consists of 14 residues. Losses at the gene ends were 5 bases for V and 5 bases for J; bases not matched to a gene: 6. Germline CDR1 and CDR2: SGHRS and YFSETQ. This CDR3 is CASRLRGDNNEQFF. CDR3 nucleotides: TGCGCCAGCAGGTTGCGGGGGGACAACAATGAGCAGTTCTTC. The entire variable domain, with the rest obtained from reference TRBV5-1 and TRBJ2-1, is as follows: KAGVTQTPRYLIKTRGQQVTLSCSPISGHRSVSWYQQTPGQGLQFLFEYFSETQRNKGNFPGRFSGRQFSNSRSEMNVSTLELGDSALYLCASRLRGDNNEQFFGPGTRLTVL.

This sequence joins TRBV19 and TRBJ1-1, with D unclear. This CDR3 comprises 15 residues. Germline values: CDR1 LNHDA, CDR2 SQIVND (reference sequence). V gave up 2 bases and J gave up 2 bases, with 12 bases separating them. The CDR3, as DNA: TGTGCCAGTAGTATATCGGGCGGGGTAAACACTGAAGCTTTCTTT. This translates into CASSISGGVNTEAFF.

The chain couples TRBV5-1 to TRBJ1-4, with 11 positions matching TRBD1. Germline trimming cut 4 bases from V and 8 bases from J; bases unmatched to any gene: 7. The CDR3 is made up of 15 amino acids. The germline gives CDR1 SGHRS, CDR2 YFSETQ. This chain's CDR3 is CASSPIGTGGEKLFF. CDR3 bases: TGCGCCAGCAGCCCTATCGGGACAGGGGGGGAAAAACTGTTTTTT.

This chain joins TRBV30 and TRBJ2-7; 9 bases agree with TRBD2. After removal of 1 base from V and 4 bases from J, the junction contained 2 bases not matched to a gene. The CDR3 is 13 residues long. In germline, CDR1 is GTSNPN, CDR2 SVGIG (reference sequence). This CDR3 reads CAWSGTSAYEQYF. The CDR3 bases are TGTGCCTGGAGTGGGACTAGCGCTTACGAGCAGTACTTC.

This chain connects TRBV5-4 to TRBJ2-7; TRBD1 agrees at 8 bases. The CDR3 consists of 16 residues. Trimming took 4 bases from V and 3 from J; bases not matched to a gene: 12. From germline, CDR1 is SGHNT and CDR2 YYREEE (reference sequence). The CDR3 region is CASSPGGTGGGYEQYF. The CDR3 DNA reads as TGTGCCAGCAGCCCCGGGGGCACAGGGGGAGGCTACGAGCAGTACTTC.

This clone was observed a single time. The junction shows a germline mismatch at one end, possibly a read error. This chain connects TRBV7-9 to TRBJ2-7, with TRBD1 identical over 7 bases. Germline V CDR1 and CDR2: SEHNR, FQNEAQ (reference sequence). The CDR3 totals 15 residues. The CDR3, as DNA: TGTTCCAGCAGCCCAAGAAACAGGGGCCTGGGGGAGCAGTACTTC. Residues: CSSSPRNRGLGEQYF.

This clone was observed a handful of times. The chain couples TRBV7-9 to TRBJ2-1; 10 nucleotides match TRBD1. This CDR3 spans 15 amino acids. V was clipped by 5 bases and J by 5 bases; unmatched bases: 6. Germline V lookup: CDR1 SEHNR, CDR2 FQNEAQ (reference sequence). The CDR3 nucleotides are TGTGCCAGCAGCACCCGGGACAGGGGAGACAATGAGCAGTTCTTC. Translating it yields CASSTRDRGDNEQFF.